This T cell receptor (beta chain) was observed in a study of beta chain features in type 1 diabetes. The whole isolated RNA underwent reverse transcription, so sequencing captured expressed TCRB transcripts. An average around 3.5 million reads came from naive, central memory and regulatory T cell samples. Profiled with immunoSEQ multiplex PCR; TCRdb holds only in-frame clones, not every one. Of roughly 500,000 clones in the sample, 30% were seen once. Populations obtained by sorting all exceeded 98% purity. This clone has only a few counts. Sequenced: naive CD4+ T cells from blood. The source is a man between 18 and 35 years old in good health.

The CDR3 is CASSARWFADEQYF. The CDR3, as DNA: TGTGCCAGCAGCGCACGCTGGTTTGCCGACGAGCAGTACTTC. The V call is TRBV9, the J call TRBJ2-7; D gene unclear. Trimming shortened V by 3 bases and J by 5 bases, and 15 bases separated the two germline ends. Germline CDR1 SGDLS, CDR2 YYNGEE. The CDR3 consists of 14 residues.